The 20 T cell receptor beta chains reported below all come from one sample, sequenced in a study of T cell responses to AZD1222 COVID-19 vaccine. TCRdb's table, derived via immunoSEQ multiplex PCR, lists solely in-frame clones and lacks some. Of roughly 100,000 clones listed, roughly 86% are singletons. The material sequenced was peripheral blood, taken on day 0 of AZD1222 vaccination. The receptor set was obtained from an adult in good health.

The chain has TRBV7-9 and TRBJ2-1; TRBD2 agrees at 12 bases. Germline V CDR1 and CDR2: SEHNR, FQNEAQ (reference sequence). This CDR3 has 15 residues. V gave up 1 base and J gave up 7 bases; unmatched junction bases: 2. The CDR3 DNA is TGTGCCAGCAGCTTAGGGCTAGCGGGAGGGAATGAGCAGTTCTTC. This encodes CASSLGLAGGNEQFF.

The genes are TRBV19 and TRBJ1-1, with D possibly being TRBD1 (5 bases). Germline-derived CDR1 and CDR2 are LNHDA and SQIVND (reference sequence). Trimming took 4 bases from V and 1 from J, leaving 7 bases between them. The CDR3 length is 13 residues. The CDR3 DNA follows: TGTGCCAGTAGTACGAGGGGGAACACTGAAGCTTTCTTT. Its translation is CASSTRGNTEAFF.

V gene TRBV6-1 combines with J gene TRBJ1-2; unclear D gene. The V end lost 2 bases, the J end lost 2 bases, and 9 bases lay between the germline ends. CDR1 is MNHNS and CDR2 is SASEGT in the germline V gene. The CDR3 sequence is 14 residues long. The CDR3, as DNA: TGTGCCAGCAGTGAACCGGGCCTAAACTATGGCTACACCTTC. It is translated as CASSEPGLNYGYTF.

The V gene is TRBV6-4, the J gene TRBJ1-6; D is undetermined. With 0 bases removed from V and 8 bases from J, the gap between germline ends came to 5 bases. Germline values: CDR1 MRHNA, CDR2 SNTAGT. The CDR3 has 13 amino acids. The CDR3 sequence is CASSDSYDSPLHF. CDR3 coding DNA: TGTGCCAGCAGTGACTCGTATGATTCACCCCTCCACTTT.

This clone was picked up one time. V usage is TRBV28 and J usage is TRBJ1-3, with a weak D call TRBD1 (5 bases). CDR1 and CDR2 from the germline V gene are MDHEN and SYDVKM. This CDR3 comprises 18 residues. V dropped 5 bases and J dropped 2 bases, with 22 bases sitting between them. CDR3 amino acids: CASSTLFGPWGAGNTIYF. As DNA, the CDR3 is TGTGCCAGCAGTACACTCTTTGGGCCGTGGGGGGCTGGAAACACCATATATTTT.

This clone was observed a single time. The chain joins TRBV5-1 to TRBJ2-2; the match to TRBD1 covers 10 bases. CDR1 is SGHRS and CDR2 is YFSETQ in the germline V gene. J gave up 0 bases and V 5 bases, and 7 bases lay outside the gene matches. The CDR3 covers 17 residues. In DNA form, the CDR3 reads TGCGCCAGCAGAACCGGGACAGGGGCCCCGAACACCGGGGAGCTGTTTTTT. It translates to CASRTGTGAPNTGELFF.

This rearrangement joins TRBV7-8 to TRBJ2-7; D not certain. Germline CDR1 SGHVS, CDR2 FQNEAQ. CDR3 length: 12 amino acids. V was shortened by 5 bases and J by 0 bases, with 5 bases between the two germline ends. In DNA form, the CDR3 reads TGTGCCAGCAGCATCAGCTCCTACGAGCAGTACTTC. Its translation is CASSISSYEQYF.

V gene TRBV19 combines with J gene TRBJ2-5; 11 nucleotides line up with TRBD1. Trimming at V came to 6 bases and at J to 1 base, leaving 7 bases not matched to a gene. Germline CDR1 and CDR2: LNHDA and SQIVND (reference sequence). CDR3 length: 16 amino acids. The CDR3 region has the DNA TGTGCCAGTAGGGAGGGACAGGGGGTTTTCCAAGAGACCCAGTACTTC. Amino acid sequence: CASREGQGVFQETQYF.

The chain is built from TRBV30 and TRBJ1-5, with 9 bases aligning to TRBD1. With 1 base clipped from V and 6 bases from J, the junction kept 4 bases outside the gene matches. There are 14 residues in the CDR3. Germline V lookup: CDR1 GTSNPN, CDR2 SVGIG (reference sequence). The CDR3 nucleotides read TGTGCCTGGAGTGAGGGACAGGGTTTTCAGCCCCAGCATTTT. Amino acids: CAWSEGQGFQPQHF.

DNA for the CDR3: TGTGCCTGGAGAAATGCCAGGGACAATCAGCCCCAGCATTTT. This codes for CAWRNARDNQPQHF. The chain employs TRBV30 and TRBJ1-5; D possibly corresponds to TRBD1 (5 bases). Germline loops: CDR1 GTSNPN, CDR2 SVGIG (reference sequence). Deletions cut 3 bases from V and 3 bases from J, with 12 bases between. The CDR3 loop spans 14 amino acids.

The V gene is TRBV27, the J gene TRBJ1-2; D is possibly TRBD1 (5 bases). This CDR3 is built from 13 residues. V was trimmed by 3 bases and J by 8 bases, leaving 13 bases between them. Germline V lookup: CDR1 MNHEY, CDR2 SMNVEV (reference sequence). The CDR3 nucleotides are TGTGCCAGCAGTTTGCAGCCCCAGGGAGGCTACACCTTC. Translating gives CASSLQPQGGYTF.

The V call is TRBV28, the J call TRBJ1-5, with TRBD1 identical over 11 bases. This CDR3 comprises 18 residues. V trimming: 4 bases; J trimming: 1 base; junction bases outside the gene matches: 9. Germline-derived CDR1 and CDR2 are MDHEN and SYDVKM. CDR3 sequence: CASSSPGTGGRSNQPQHF. Written as DNA, the CDR3 is TGTGCCAGCAGTTCCCCCGGGACAGGGGGTAGGAGCAATCAGCCCCAGCATTTT.

The J gene is TRBJ2-7, the V gene TRBV5-4, with 9 bases that match TRBD2. This CDR3 region has 14 residues. Trimming removed 0 bases from V and 6 bases from J; junction bases left unmatched: 4. The germline CDR1 and CDR2 sequences are SGHNT and YYREEE (reference sequence). CDR3 DNA sequence: TGTGCCAGCAGCTTGGCTAGCGGGAAGGGCGAGCAGTACTTC. This codes for CASSLASGKGEQYF.

This rearrangement joins TRBV4-1 to TRBJ2-3; 10 bases align to TRBD2. The germline V gene encodes CDR1 MGHRA and CDR2 YSYEKL. The CDR3 sequence is 16 residues long. Trimming took 2 bases from V and 2 from J; bases not matched to a gene: 4. The CDR3 nucleotides are TGCGCCAGCAGCCAACCTAGCGGGGGAGTCACAGATACGCAGTATTTT. Translation: CASSQPSGGVTDTQYF.

This rearrangement joins TRBV6-5 to TRBJ1-1; TRBD1 matches at 8 bases. The CDR3 sequence is 15 residues long. Germline trimming cut 9 bases from V and 3 bases from J; bases unmatched to any gene: 12. The germline CDR1 and CDR2 sequences are MNHEY and SVGAGI. The CDR3 protein is CARFRRQGQDTEAFF. The DNA of the CDR3 is TGTGCCAGATTTAGACGACAGGGACAGGACACTGAAGCTTTCTTT.

This clone was detected only once. The rearrangement uses TRBV14 and TRBJ1-2; TRBD1 agrees at 11 bases. CDR3 length: 17 residues. Germline V gives CDR1 SGHDN, CDR2 FVKESK. V lost 3 bases and J lost 6; bases outside the gene matches: 12. CDR3 bases: TGTGCCAGCAGCCAGATGGACAGGGGGCGATTGGACCATGGCTACACCTTC. Amino acids: CASSQMDRGRLDHGYTF.

The chain carries TRBV28 and TRBJ1-2; 7 bases match TRBD1. The germline V gene has CDR1 MDHEN and CDR2 SYDVKM. Trimming removed 6 bases from V and 4 bases from J; junction bases left unmatched: 8. The CDR3 runs to 14 residues. In nucleotides, the CDR3 is TGTGCCAGCAGCTACGGACAGGAACTCTATGGCTACACCTTC. It translates to CASSYGQELYGYTF.

CDR3 in DNA: TGTGCCAGCAGCGCGTCAATCCAGGACGGCCGTAACTATGGCTACACCTTC. Protein product: CASSASIQDGRNYGYTF. This chain connects TRBV11-2 to TRBJ1-2; no clear D gene. Trimming cost V 5 bases and J 1 base, with 20 bases left between them. Germline CDR1 and CDR2: SGHAT and FQNNGV. The CDR3 runs to 17 residues.

The chain is built from TRBV5-1 and TRBJ2-1; 12 bases are shared with TRBD2. V lost 4 bases and J lost 6; bases outside the gene matches: 5. Per germline, CDR1 SGHRS and CDR2 YFSETQ. The CDR3 is 15 residues long. The CDR3 region has the DNA TGCGCCAGCAGCCCAGGACTAGCGGGACTCAATGAGCAGTTCTTC. This sequence encodes CASSPGLAGLNEQFF.

This chain links TRBV18 with TRBJ1-3; no firm D call. The length of the CDR3 is 17 residues. Germline loops: CDR1 KGHSH, CDR2 LQKENI. V gave up 4 bases and J gave up 0 bases, with 16 bases separating them. In DNA form, the CDR3 reads TGTGCCAGCTCACTCCGGGTCCTACGGGCCTCTGGAAACACCATATATTTT. Protein product: CASSLRVLRASGNTIYF.